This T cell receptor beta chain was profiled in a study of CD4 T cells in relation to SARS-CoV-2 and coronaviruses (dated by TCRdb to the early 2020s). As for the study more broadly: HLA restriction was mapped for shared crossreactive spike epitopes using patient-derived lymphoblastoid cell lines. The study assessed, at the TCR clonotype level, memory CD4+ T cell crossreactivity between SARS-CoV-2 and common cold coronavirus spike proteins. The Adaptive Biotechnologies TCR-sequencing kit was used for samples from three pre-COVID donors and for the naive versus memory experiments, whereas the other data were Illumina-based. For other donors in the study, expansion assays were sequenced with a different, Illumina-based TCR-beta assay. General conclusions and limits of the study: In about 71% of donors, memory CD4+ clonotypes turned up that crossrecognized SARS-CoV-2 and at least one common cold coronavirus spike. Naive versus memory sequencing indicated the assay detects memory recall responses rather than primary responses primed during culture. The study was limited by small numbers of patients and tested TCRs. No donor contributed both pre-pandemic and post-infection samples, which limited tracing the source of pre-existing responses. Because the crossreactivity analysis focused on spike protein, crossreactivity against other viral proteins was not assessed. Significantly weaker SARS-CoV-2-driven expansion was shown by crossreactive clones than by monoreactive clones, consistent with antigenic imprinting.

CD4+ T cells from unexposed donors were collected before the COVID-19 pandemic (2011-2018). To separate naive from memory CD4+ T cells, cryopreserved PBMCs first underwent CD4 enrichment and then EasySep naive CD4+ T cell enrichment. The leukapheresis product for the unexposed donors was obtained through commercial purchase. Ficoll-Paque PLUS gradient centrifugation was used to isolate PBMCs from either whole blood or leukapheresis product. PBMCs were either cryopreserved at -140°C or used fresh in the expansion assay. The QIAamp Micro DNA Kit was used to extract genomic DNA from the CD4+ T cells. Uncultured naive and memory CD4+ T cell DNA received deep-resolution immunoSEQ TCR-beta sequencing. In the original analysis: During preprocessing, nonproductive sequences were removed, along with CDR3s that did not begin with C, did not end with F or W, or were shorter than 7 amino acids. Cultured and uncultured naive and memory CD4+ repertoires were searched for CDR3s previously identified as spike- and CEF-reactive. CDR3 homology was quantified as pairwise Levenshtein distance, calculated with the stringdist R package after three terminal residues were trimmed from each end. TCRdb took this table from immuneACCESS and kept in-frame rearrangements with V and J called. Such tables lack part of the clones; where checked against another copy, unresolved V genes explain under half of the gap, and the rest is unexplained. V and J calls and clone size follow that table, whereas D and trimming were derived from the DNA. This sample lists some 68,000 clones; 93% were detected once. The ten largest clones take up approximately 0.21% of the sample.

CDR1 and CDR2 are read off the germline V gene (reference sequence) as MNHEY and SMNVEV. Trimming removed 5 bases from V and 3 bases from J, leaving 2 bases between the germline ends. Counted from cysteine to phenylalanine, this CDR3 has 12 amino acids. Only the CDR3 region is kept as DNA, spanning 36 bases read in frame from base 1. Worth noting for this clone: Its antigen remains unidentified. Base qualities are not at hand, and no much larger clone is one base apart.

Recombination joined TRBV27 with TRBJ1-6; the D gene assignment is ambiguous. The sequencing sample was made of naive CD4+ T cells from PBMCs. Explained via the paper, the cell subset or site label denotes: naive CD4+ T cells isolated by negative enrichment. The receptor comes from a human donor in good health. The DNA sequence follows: TGTGCCAGCAGTAACTATAATTCACCCCTCCACTTT. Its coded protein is CASSNYNSPLHF.